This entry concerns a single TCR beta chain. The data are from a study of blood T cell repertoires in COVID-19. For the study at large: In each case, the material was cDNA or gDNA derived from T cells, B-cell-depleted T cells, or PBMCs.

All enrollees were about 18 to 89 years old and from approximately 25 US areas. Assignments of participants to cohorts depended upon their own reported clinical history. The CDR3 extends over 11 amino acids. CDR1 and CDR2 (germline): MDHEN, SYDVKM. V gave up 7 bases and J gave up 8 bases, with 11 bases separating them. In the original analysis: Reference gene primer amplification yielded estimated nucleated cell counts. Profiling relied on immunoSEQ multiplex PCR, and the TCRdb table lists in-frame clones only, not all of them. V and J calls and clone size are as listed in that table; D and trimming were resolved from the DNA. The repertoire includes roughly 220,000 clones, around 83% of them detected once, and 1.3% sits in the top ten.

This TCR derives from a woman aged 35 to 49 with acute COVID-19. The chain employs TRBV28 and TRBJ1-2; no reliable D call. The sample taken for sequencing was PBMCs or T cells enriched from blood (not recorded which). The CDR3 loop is CASMEAGGYTF. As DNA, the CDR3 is TGTGCCAGCATGGAAGCAGGCGGCTACACCTTC.